The source of this T cell receptor (beta chain) is a study of cytomegalovirus exposure and HLA in healthy donors. Study results and caveats: Diagnosis of cytomegalovirus status made by the classifier reportedly showed high specificity and sensitivity. Some TCR beta chains (164 of them) were listed as cytomegalovirus-associated.

Generated by immunoSEQ multiplex PCR, the TCRdb table keeps only in-frame clones and is missing some. Of around 140,000 clones in the sample, about nine tenths were seen once. Worth noting for this clone: Its target is not known.

Germline V gene lookup returns CDR1 LGHNA and CDR2 YNFKEQ. The V gene lost 0 bases and the J gene lost 2 bases, with 19 bases spanning the gap. This CDR3 is built from 18 residues. The donors formed part of the roughly 110-subject validation cohort, distinct from the roughly 700-subject first cohort. This chain connects TRBV4-2 to TRBJ1-2; TRBD1 is a possible D gene (6 bases). This TCR came from a man younger than 35 in good health and CMV-seropositive. Sequenced sample: PBMCs. In DNA form, the CDR3 reads TGTGCCAGCAGCCAAGATGGGGGCCGCCTTAGGCGCAACTATGGCTACACCTTC. This sequence encodes CASSQDGGRLRRNYGYTF.